Below are 18 T cell receptor beta chains sequenced from a single sample in a study of beta chain bispecific antibodies for T cell cancers. These receptors' targets are unknown. Either OKT3 anti-CD3 antibody or CD3/CD28 beads expanded T cells from blood mononuclear cells over 3 days. TCRdb redid the calling of the 5' RACE reads with MiXCR, one entry per CDR3 protein. Of about 20,000 distinct CDR3 sequences listed, just over 2% are singletons. Study-wide results and caveats: Normal T cells contributed less of the targeted TRBV signal than the leukemia cells did. Versus anti-CD19, anti-TRBV12 exposure cut the TRBV12-3 share of TRBV signal by just over 97%.

The sequences come from healthy donor T cells cultured with leukemia cells, collected from a culture containing a bispecific antibody targeting TCR Vbeta12. The receptor set was obtained from a human donor in good health. Some clones in this sample may be carry-over from other donors' samples.

At least ten counts were recorded for this clonotype. This chain joins TRBV2 and TRBJ1-5; D possibly corresponds to TRBD1 (5 bases). The CDR3 loop spans 13 amino acids. V lost 8 bases to trimming and J lost 1 base, with 9 bases between them. Germline-derived CDR1 and CDR2 are SNHLY and FYNNEI. CDR3 loop: CASAWDSNQPQHF. The DNA of the CDR3 is TGTGCCAGCGCTTGGGACAGCAATCAGCCCCAGCATTTT.

This clonotype was seen ten or more times. The chain is built from TRBV7-6 and TRBJ1-1; 7 bases line up with TRBD1. From germline, CDR1 is SGHVS and CDR2 FNYEAQ. Trimming at V came to 2 bases and at J to 1 base, leaving 4 bases not matched to a gene. The CDR3 contains 15 residues. The CDR3 DNA sequence: TGTGCCAGCAGCTTACAGGGGACAGCGAACACTGAAGCTTTCTTT. It translates to CASSLQGTANTEAFF. The full variable domain, completed using reference TRBV7-6 and TRBJ1-1, is GAGVSQSPRYKVTKRGQDVALRCDPISGHVSLYWYRQALGQGPEFLTYFNYEAQQDKSGLPNDRFSAERPEGSISTLTIQRTEQRDSAMYRCASSLQGTANTEAFFGQGTRLTVV.

A few counts support this clonotype. The chain employs TRBV29-1 and TRBJ1-2; no clear D. This CDR3 has 12 residues. Trimming removed 3 bases from V and 7 bases from J, with 12 bases in between. The V gene's germline CDR1 is SQVTM and CDR2 ANQGSEA. The CDR3 region has the DNA TGCAGCGTTGAGGAGATATCCCTTGGCTACACCTTC. Translation gives CSVEEISLGYTF.

This clonotype was counted ten times or more. V is TRBV6-5 and J is TRBJ2-1; D assignment may be TRBD1 or TRBD2 (5 bases each). Germline loops: CDR1 MNHEY, CDR2 SVGAGI. Trimming stripped 2 bases from V and 6 bases from J, with 20 bases between. CDR3 length: 17 amino acids. In DNA, the CDR3 is TGTGCCAGCAGTTACAACCCCAACGGGGCGGCTTTCAATGAGCAGTTCTTC. Its translation is CASSYNPNGAAFNEQFF.

This clonotype was recorded many times. V gene TRBV18 combines with J gene TRBJ2-5; D possibly corresponds to TRBD2 (6 bases). V was cut by 6 bases and J by 5 bases, with 19 bases left in between. Germline V gene lookup returns CDR1 KGHSH and CDR2 LQKENI. This CDR3 region has 15 residues. CDR3 loop: CASSPTDGRWETQYF. DNA for the CDR3: TGTGCCAGCTCCCCGACAGATGGGAGGTGGGAGACCCAGTACTTC.

Sample share makes this clonotype medium-sized. This chain links TRBV19 with TRBJ1-1, with 7 nucleotides matching TRBD1. The junction had 3 bases not matched to a gene; V was cut back by 5 bases and J by 0 bases. The CDR3 spans 14 residues. Germline V gives CDR1 LNHDA, CDR2 SQIVND (reference sequence). This chain's CDR3 is CASSAQGLNTEAFF. The CDR3 DNA is TGTGCCAGTAGTGCACAGGGGTTGAACACTGAAGCTTTCTTT.

This clonotype showed up many times. The gene calls are TRBV29-1 and TRBJ2-1; D call uncertain. Germline V gene lookup returns CDR1 SQVTM and CDR2 ANQGSEA. The CDR3 covers 13 residues. Trimming removed 6 bases from V and 2 bases from J, with 11 bases in between. DNA for the CDR3: TGCAGCGTAGGCCAAGAGGCCTACAATGAGCAGTTCTTC. It encodes CSVGQEAYNEQFF.

This clonotype was seen repeatedly, ten times or more. This sequence joins TRBV7-9 and TRBJ2-7; possible D gene TRBD2, 6 bases. This CDR3 has 14 residues. The ends were cut back, 5 bases at V and 5 bases at J, with 16 bases in the middle. Per the germline V gene, CDR1 is SEHNR and CDR2 is FQNEAQ (reference sequence). CDR3 in amino acids: CASSHRDSAHEQYF. The DNA of the CDR3 is TGTGCCAGCAGCCATCGGGACTCTGCCCACGAGCAGTACTTC.

This clonotype was detected ten times or more. The chain uses TRBV4-1 and TRBJ2-7; D perhaps matches TRBD1 (5 bases). Between the trimmed V and J ends, which lost 0 bases and 2 bases, there was a span of 11 bases. Germline assignment: CDR1 MGHRA and CDR2 YSYEKL. The CDR3 covers 15 residues. The DNA of the CDR3 is TGCGCCAGCAGCCAAGAACAGGACACCGCCTACGAGCAGTACTTC. Protein sequence: CASSQEQDTAYEQYF.

This clonotype came up many times. This chain connects TRBV27 to TRBJ1-5; the D gene is possibly TRBD1 (5 bases). CDR1 is MNHEY and CDR2 is SMNVEV in the germline V gene (reference sequence). CDR3 length equals 16 residues. V was shortened by 1 base and J by 1 base, with 11 bases between the two germline ends. CDR3 nucleotides: TGTGCCAGCAGTTTATACCCAGGGTCGAGCAATCAGCCCCAGCATTTT. Encoded protein: CASSLYPGSSNQPQHF.

This clonotype was observed many times. The chain carries TRBV5-1 and TRBJ1-5, with D possibly being TRBD1 (6 bases). V lost 1 base, J lost 2 bases, and 10 bases lay in between. The CDR3 loop spans 15 amino acids. CDR1 and CDR2 from the germline V gene are SGHRS and YFSETQ. CDR3 bases: TGCGCCAGCAGCTTGACAGGGACGGGCAATCAGCCCCAGCATTTT. It codes for CASSLTGTGNQPQHF.

This clonotype has a count of ten or more. This rearrangement joins TRBV6-6 to TRBJ2-2; D is unresolved. Germline V gene sequence: CDR1 MNHNY, CDR2 SVGAGI (reference sequence). Between the trimmed V and J ends, which lost 7 bases and 2 bases, there was a span of 20 bases. CDR3 length equals 17 residues. The CDR3 bases are TGTGCCAGCACCCACCTAGGGCCCCCAGCAAACACCGGGGAGCTGTTTTTT. As protein: CASTHLGPPANTGELFF.

This clonotype was counted at least ten times. V is TRBV9 and J is TRBJ1-4, with 9 bases matching TRBD1. J lost 0 bases, V lost 3 bases, and 6 bases had no gene match. CDR1 is SGDLS, CDR2 YYNGEE, per germline. This CDR3 comprises 17 residues. CDR3 DNA sequence: TGTGCCAGCAGCGCCCGGGACAGGGCTACAACTAATGAAAAACTGTTTTTT. Its translation: CASSARDRATTNEKLFF.

This clonotype was observed at least ten times. The V call is TRBV27, the J call TRBJ1-2; 9 bases align to TRBD1. The germline CDR1 and CDR2 sequences are MNHEY and SMNVEV (reference sequence). The length of the CDR3 is 14 residues. V was clipped by 6 bases and J by 5 bases; unmatched bases: 7. The CDR3, as DNA: TGTGCCAGCAGGGAAACAGGGGGCGGGTATGGCTACACCTTC. It codes for CASRETGGGYGYTF.

This clonotype was counted many times. The chain couples TRBV30 to TRBJ2-6, with 8 bases matching TRBD1. This CDR3 has 14 amino acids. The V segment lost 5 bases and the J segment 4 bases; nucleotides outside the gene matches: 4. Germline loops: CDR1 GTSNPN, CDR2 SVGIG (reference sequence). The CDR3 region is CAWATGVGANVLTF. CDR3 DNA sequence: TGTGCCTGGGCGACAGGGGTCGGGGCCAACGTCCTGACTTTC. Together with reference TRBV30 and TRBJ2-6, the CDR3 gives the full variable domain: SQTIHQWPATLVQPVGSPLSLECTVEGTSNPNLYWYRQAAGRGLQLLFYSVGIGQISSEVPQNLSASRPQDRQFILSSKKLLLSDSGFYLCAWATGVGANVLTFGAGSRLTVL.

This clonotype was seen at least ten times. The V gene is TRBV15, the J gene TRBJ1-5; the match to TRBD1 covers 8 bases. The V and J ends lost 1 base and 6 bases, in that order; junction bases with no gene match: 8. The CDR3 consists of 16 residues. Germline loops: CDR1 LNHNV, CDR2 YYDKDF (reference sequence). The CDR3 sequence: CATSRADREGFQPQHF. CDR3 nucleotides: TGTGCCACCAGCAGAGCGGACAGGGAAGGGTTTCAGCCCCAGCATTTT.

By frequency in the sample, this clonotype is medium-sized. The rearrangement uses TRBV19 and TRBJ2-7; D remains unclear. CDR3 size: 15 residues. Germline assignment: CDR1 LNHDA and CDR2 SQIVND (reference sequence). The V end lost 3 bases, the J end lost 0 bases, and 12 bases lay between the germline ends. The CDR3 DNA reads TGTGCCAGTAGTATTGAGGTGTTGGGCTCCTACGAGCAGTACTTC. Encoded protein: CASSIEVLGSYEQYF.

This clonotype was counted at least ten times. The chain is built from TRBV10-3 and TRBJ1-1, with 8 bases that match TRBD1. The length of the CDR3 is 15 residues. Germline values: CDR1 ENHRY, CDR2 SYGVKD. Unmatched junction bases numbered 5, after V lost 4 bases and J lost 1 base. CDR3 protein: CAISGPDRGNTEAFF. Written as DNA, the CDR3 is TGTGCCATCAGTGGGCCCGACAGGGGGAACACTGAAGCTTTCTTT.